The 10 T cell receptor beta chains presented below share a single source sample, sequenced in a study of CD8 T cells in ankylosing spondylitis. TCRdb ran MiXCR on the 5' RACE reads and lists one entry per CDR3 protein. The top ten hold under 8.5% of the sample, which has roughly 260,000 distinct CDR3 sequences, roughly 20% seen once. The sequenced material came from blood, either unsorted or a sorted T cell fraction (not recorded which). Receptors originate from a male donor with ankylosing spondylitis or in good health (not recorded which).

At least ten counts were recorded for this clonotype. The chain uses TRBV5-1 and TRBJ2-1; TRBD2 might be the D (6 bases). V lost 0 bases to trimming and J lost 2 bases, with 12 bases between them. Germline lookup yields CDR1 SGHRS and CDR2 YFSETQ. The CDR3 loop spans 16 amino acids. The CDR3 DNA is TGCGCCAGCAGCTTGGTAGGCGGGAACCCCTACAATGAGCAGTTCTTC. This codes for CASSLVGGNPYNEQFF.

This clonotype has a count of ten or more. The chain carries TRBV12-3 or TRBV12-4 and TRBJ2-5; perhaps TRBD1 as D (5 bases). This CDR3 is 12 amino acids long. V lost 6 bases to trimming and J lost 3 bases, with 8 bases between them. The CDR3 reads CASRPGKETQYF. The CDR3 DNA reads TGTGCCAGCAGACCAGGGAAAGAGACCCAGTACTTC.

The sample holds a few counts of this clonotype. The chain employs TRBV20-1 and TRBJ1-2; 7 bases are a match to TRBD1. Per germline, CDR1 DFQATT and CDR2 SNEGSKA (reference sequence). The V and J ends lost 4 bases and 2 bases, in that order; junction bases with no gene match: 1. The CDR3 runs 12 residues. CDR3 in amino acids: CSAKTGNYGYTF. CDR3 DNA sequence: TGCAGTGCTAAGACAGGGAACTATGGCTACACCTTC.

Only a few counts were recorded for this clonotype. V gene TRBV20-1 combines with J gene TRBJ2-1; D may be TRBD1 or TRBD2 (5 bases each). The CDR3 runs 15 residues. V lost 5 bases and J lost 5, with 19 bases in between. Germline V gives CDR1 DFQATT, CDR2 SNEGSKA (reference sequence). The CDR3 sequence: CSAPPRDQIHNEQFF. The CDR3 DNA sequence: TGCAGTGCTCCCCCCCGGGACCAGATCCACAATGAGCAGTTCTTC.

This clonotype has only a few counts. The CDR3 sequence: CASRYARGGPSGNTIYF. CDR3 sequence (DNA): TGTGCCAGCAGATACGCCCGGGGGGGACCCTCTGGAAACACCATATATTTT. The chain couples TRBV12-3 or TRBV12-4 to TRBJ1-3, with D tentatively TRBD1 (5 bases). V gave up 6 bases and J gave up 0 bases, with 18 bases separating them. The length of the CDR3 is 17 residues.

The rearrangement joins TRBV12-3 or TRBV12-4 to TRBJ2-3, with TRBD2 matching over 9 bases. This CDR3 region has 14 residues. V lost 6 bases and J lost 1; bases outside the gene matches: 2. The CDR3 region is CASRSSGGTDTQYF. DNA of the CDR3: TGTGCCAGCAGGTCTAGCGGGGGCACAGATACGCAGTATTTT.

This chain connects TRBV12-3 or TRBV12-4 to TRBJ2-1; the D gene is possibly TRBD2 (6 bases). The CDR3 is made up of 16 amino acids. Trimming pared 6 bases from V and 10 bases from J, leaving 25 bases between. Here the CDR3 DNA reads TGTGCCAGCAGCCGGGCAGGCGGGGCCCGGGTGTGGGAGCAGTTCTTC. Translation gives CASSRAGGARVWEQFF.

This clonotype was observed many times. The chain is built from TRBV10-3 and TRBJ2-2; D ambiguous. The CDR3 loop spans 14 amino acids. Germline V gene data show CDR1 as ENHRY and CDR2 as SYGVKD. Between the trimmed V and J ends, which lost 3 bases and 8 bases, there was a span of 13 bases. The CDR3 spells CAISDEKGSGELFF. Here the CDR3 DNA reads TGTGCCATCAGTGATGAGAAGGGATCGGGGGAGCTGTTTTTT.

This rearrangement joins TRBV10-3 to TRBJ2-2; 10 positions agree with TRBD2. J gave up 1 base and V 4 bases, and 3 bases lay outside the gene matches. The CDR3 is 16 residues long. The germline V gene encodes CDR1 ENHRY and CDR2 SYGVKD. The CDR3 sequence is CAISGRTSGNTGELFF. In nucleotides, the CDR3 is TGTGCCATCAGTGGAAGGACTAGCGGGAACACCGGGGAGCTGTTTTTT.

This chain uses TRBV12-3 or TRBV12-4 with TRBJ2-1; perhaps TRBD1 as D (6 bases). Trimming shortened V by 5 bases and J by 2 bases, and 10 bases separated the two germline ends. The CDR3 is 14 amino acids. The CDR3 DNA is TGTGCCAGCAGTACAGGGACGCCCTACAATGAGCAGTTCTTC. Translating gives CASSTGTPYNEQFF.